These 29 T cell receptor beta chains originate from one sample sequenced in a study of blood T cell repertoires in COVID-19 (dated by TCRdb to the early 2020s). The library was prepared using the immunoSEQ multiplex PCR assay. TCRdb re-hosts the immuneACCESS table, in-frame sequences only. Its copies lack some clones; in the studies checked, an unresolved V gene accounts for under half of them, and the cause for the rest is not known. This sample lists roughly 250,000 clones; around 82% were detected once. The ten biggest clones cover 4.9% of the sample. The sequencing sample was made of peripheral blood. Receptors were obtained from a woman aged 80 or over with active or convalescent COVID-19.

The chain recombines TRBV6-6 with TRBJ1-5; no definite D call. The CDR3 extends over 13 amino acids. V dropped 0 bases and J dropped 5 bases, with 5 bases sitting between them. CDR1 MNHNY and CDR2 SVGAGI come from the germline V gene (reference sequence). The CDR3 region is CASSYSYDQPQHF. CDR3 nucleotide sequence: TGTGCCAGCAGTTACTCATATGATCAGCCCCAGCATTTT.

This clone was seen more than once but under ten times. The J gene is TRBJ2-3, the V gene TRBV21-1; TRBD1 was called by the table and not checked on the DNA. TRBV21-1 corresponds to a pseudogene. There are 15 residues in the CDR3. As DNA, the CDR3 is TGTGCCAGCATCGCGACAGGGAGTTTGCCAGATACGCAGTATTTT. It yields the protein CASIATGSLPDTQYF.

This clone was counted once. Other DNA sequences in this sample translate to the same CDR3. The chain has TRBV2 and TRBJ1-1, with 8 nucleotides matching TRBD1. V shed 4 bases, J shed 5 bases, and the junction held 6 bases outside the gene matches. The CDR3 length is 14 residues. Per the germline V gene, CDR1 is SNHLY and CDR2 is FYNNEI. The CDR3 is CASSGTGRNTEAFF. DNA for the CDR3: TGTGCCAGCAGTGGGACAGGGAGAAATACTGAAGCTTTCTTT.

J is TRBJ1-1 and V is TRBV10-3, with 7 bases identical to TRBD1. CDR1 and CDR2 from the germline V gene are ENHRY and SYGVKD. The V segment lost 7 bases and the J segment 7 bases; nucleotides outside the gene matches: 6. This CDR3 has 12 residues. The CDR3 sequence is CAIKGAGHEAFF. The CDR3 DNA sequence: TGTGCCATCAAGGGGGCGGGTCATGAAGCTTTCTTT.

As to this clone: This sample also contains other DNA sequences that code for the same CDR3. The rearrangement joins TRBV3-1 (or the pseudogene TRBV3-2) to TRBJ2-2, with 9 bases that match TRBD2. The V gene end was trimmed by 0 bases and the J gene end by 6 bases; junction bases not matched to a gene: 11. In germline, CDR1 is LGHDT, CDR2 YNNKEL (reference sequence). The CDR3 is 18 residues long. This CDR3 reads CASSQDQGRGGRPGELFF. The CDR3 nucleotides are TGTGCCAGCAGCCAAGATCAGGGGCGGGGGGGTCGCCCCGGGGAGCTGTTTTTT.

The DNA of the CDR3 is TGTGCCAGCAGCTTGCCGGTCGGTGAGCAGTTCTTC. It specifies CASSLPVGEQFF. The chain carries TRBV5-6 and TRBJ2-1, with D hard to call. Trimming left V 1 base short and J 9 bases short, with 8 bases between. CDR1 is SGHDT and CDR2 is YYEEEE in the germline V gene. The CDR3 spans 12 residues.

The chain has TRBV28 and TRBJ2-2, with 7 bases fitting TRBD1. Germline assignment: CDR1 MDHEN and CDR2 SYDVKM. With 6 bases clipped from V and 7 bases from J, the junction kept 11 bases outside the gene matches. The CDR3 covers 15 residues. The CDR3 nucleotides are TGTGCCAGCAGCCACACCGGGACAGAAGGCGGGGAGCTGTTTTTT. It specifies CASSHTGTEGGELFF. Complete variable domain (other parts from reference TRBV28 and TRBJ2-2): DVKVTQSSRYLVKRTGEKVFLECVQDMDHENMFWYRQDPGLGLRLIYFSYDVKMKEKGDIPEGYSVSREKKERFSLILESASTNQTSMYLCASSHTGTEGGELFFGEGSRLTVL.

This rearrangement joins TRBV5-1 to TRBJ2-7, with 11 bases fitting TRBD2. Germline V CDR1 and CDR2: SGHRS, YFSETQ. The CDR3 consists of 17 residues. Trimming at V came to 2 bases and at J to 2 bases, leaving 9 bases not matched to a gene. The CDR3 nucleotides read TGCGCCAGCAGCTTCCTAGCGGGGGGTCCAGGGGCCTACGAGCAGTACTTC. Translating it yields CASSFLAGGPGAYEQYF.

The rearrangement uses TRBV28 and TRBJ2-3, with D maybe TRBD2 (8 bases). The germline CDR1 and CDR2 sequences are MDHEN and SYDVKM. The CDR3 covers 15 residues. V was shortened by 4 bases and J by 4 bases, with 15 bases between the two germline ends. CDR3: CASSSPGGGADTQYF. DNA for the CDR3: TGTGCCAGCAGTTCCCCGGGAGGGGGCGCAGATACGCAGTATTTT.

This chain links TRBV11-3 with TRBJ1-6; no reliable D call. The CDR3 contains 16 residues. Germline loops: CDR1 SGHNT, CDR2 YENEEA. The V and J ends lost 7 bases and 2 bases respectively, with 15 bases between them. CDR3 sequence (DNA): TGTGCCAGCATGTGTCGTGAGGGCACCTATAATTCACCCCTCCACTTT. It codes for CASMCREGTYNSPLHF.

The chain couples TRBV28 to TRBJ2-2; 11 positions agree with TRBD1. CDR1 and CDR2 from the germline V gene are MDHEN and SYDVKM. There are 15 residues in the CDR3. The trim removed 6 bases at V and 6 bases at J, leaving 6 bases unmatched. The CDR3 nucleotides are TGTGCCAGCAGCAAGGGGACAGGGGGTCCCGGGGAGCTGTTTTTT. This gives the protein CASSKGTGGPGELFF.

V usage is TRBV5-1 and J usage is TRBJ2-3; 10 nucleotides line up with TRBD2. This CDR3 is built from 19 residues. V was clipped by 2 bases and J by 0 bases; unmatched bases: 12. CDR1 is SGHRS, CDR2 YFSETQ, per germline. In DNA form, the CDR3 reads TGCGCCAGCAGCTTTTTGGGCCTAGCGGGGGTGGTGAGCACAGATACGCAGTATTTT. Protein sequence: CASSFLGLAGVVSTDTQYF. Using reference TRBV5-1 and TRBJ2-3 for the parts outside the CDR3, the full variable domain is KAGVTQTPRYLIKTRGQQVTLSCSPISGHRSVSWYQQTPGQGLQFLFEYFSETQRNKGNFPGRFSGRQFSNSRSEMNVSTLELGDSALYLCASSFLGLAGVVSTDTQYFGPGTRLTVL.

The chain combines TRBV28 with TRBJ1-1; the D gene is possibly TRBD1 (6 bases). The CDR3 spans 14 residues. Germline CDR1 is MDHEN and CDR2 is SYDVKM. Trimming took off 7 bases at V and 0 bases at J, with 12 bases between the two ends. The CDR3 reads CASTLGALNTEAFF. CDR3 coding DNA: TGTGCCAGCACCCTGGGGGCATTGAACACTGAAGCTTTCTTT.

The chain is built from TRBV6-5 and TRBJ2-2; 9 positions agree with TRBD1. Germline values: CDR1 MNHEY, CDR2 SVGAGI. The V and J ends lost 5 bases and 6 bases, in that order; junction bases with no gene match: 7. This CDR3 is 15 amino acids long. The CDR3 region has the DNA TGTGCCAGCAGTAAGGGACAGGGAGAGGCCGGGGAGCTGTTTTTT. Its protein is CASSKGQGEAGELFF.

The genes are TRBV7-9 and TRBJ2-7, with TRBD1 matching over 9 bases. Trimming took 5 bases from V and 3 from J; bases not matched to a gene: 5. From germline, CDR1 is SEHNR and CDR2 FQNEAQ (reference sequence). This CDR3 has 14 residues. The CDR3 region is CASSAATGGYEQYF. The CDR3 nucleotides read TGTGCCAGCAGCGCTGCGACAGGGGGCTACGAGCAGTACTTC.

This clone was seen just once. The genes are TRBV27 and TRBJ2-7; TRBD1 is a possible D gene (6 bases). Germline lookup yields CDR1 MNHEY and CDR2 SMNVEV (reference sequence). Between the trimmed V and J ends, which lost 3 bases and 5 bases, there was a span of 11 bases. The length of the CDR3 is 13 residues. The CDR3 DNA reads TGTGCCAGCAGTTTTGGGGACACCCACGAGCAGTACTTC. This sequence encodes CASSFGDTHEQYF.

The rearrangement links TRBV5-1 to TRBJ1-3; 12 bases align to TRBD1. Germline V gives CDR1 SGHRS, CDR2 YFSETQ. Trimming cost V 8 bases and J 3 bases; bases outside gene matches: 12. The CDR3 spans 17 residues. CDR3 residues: CASGRGQGASVGNTIYF. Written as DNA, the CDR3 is TGCGCCAGTGGCCGGGGACAGGGGGCTTCGGTTGGAAACACCATATATTTT.

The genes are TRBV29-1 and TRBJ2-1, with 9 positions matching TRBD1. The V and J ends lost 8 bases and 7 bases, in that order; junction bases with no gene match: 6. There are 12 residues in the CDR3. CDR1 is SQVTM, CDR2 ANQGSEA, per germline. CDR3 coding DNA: TGCAGCACTAACAGGGGGCTGAATGAGCAGTTCTTC. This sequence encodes CSTNRGLNEQFF.

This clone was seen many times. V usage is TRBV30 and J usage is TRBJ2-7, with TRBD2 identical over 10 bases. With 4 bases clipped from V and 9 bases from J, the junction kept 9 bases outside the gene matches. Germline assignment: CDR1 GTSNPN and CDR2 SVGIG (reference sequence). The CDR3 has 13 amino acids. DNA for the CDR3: TGTGCCTGGAAGGTAGCGGGAGGTTCTTGGCAGTACTTC. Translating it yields CAWKVAGGSWQYF. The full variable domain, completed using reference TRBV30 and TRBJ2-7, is SQTIHQWPATLVQPVGSPLSLECTVEGTSNPNLYWYRQAAGRGLQLLFYSVGIGQISSEVPQNLSASRPQDRQFILSSKKLLLSDSGFYLCAWKVAGGSWQYFGPGTRLTVT.

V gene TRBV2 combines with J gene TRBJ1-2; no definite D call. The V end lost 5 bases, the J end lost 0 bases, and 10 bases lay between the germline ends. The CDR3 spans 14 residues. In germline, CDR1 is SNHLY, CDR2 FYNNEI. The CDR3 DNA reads TGTGCCAGCAGTCCGACTGAGTCTAACTATGGCTACACCTTC. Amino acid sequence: CASSPTESNYGYTF.

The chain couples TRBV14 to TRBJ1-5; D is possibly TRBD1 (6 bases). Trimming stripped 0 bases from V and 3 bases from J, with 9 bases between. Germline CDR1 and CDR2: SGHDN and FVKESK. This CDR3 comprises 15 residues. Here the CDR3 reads CASSQEQGPNQPQHF. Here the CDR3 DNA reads TGTGCCAGCAGCCAAGAACAGGGCCCCAATCAGCCCCAGCATTTT.

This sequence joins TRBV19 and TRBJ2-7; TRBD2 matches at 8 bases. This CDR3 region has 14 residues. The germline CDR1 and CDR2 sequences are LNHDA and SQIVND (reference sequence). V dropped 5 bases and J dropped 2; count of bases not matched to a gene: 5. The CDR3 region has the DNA TGTGCCAGTAGTGCAACTAGCGGCCCCTACGAGCAGTACTTC. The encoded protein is CASSATSGPYEQYF.

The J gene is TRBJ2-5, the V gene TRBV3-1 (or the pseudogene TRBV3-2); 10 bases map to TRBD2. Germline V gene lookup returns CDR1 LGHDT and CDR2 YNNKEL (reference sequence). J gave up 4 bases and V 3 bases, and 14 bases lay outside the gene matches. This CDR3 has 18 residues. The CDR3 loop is CASSQGFRARLAGETQYF. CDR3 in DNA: TGTGCCAGCAGCCAGGGATTCCGCGCGCGACTAGCGGGAGAGACCCAGTACTTC.

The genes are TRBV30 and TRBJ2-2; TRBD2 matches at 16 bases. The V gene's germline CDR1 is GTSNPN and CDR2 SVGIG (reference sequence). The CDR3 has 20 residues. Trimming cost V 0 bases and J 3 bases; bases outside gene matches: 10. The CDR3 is CAWSVTPGLAGGPYTGELFF. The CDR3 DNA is TGTGCCTGGAGTGTAACCCCGGGACTAGCGGGAGGGCCCTACACCGGGGAGCTGTTTTTT. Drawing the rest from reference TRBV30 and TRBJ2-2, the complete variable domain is SQTIHQWPATLVQPVGSPLSLECTVEGTSNPNLYWYRQAAGRGLQLLFYSVGIGQISSEVPQNLSASRPQDRQFILSSKKLLLSDSGFYLCAWSVTPGLAGGPYTGELFFGEGSRLTVL.

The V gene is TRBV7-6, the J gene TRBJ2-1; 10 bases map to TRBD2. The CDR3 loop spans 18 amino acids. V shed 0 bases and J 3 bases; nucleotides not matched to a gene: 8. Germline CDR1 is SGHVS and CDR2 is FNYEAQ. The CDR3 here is CASSLASLAGAYYNEQFF. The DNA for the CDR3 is TGTGCCAGCAGCTTAGCGTCCCTAGCGGGAGCATACTACAATGAGCAGTTCTTC.

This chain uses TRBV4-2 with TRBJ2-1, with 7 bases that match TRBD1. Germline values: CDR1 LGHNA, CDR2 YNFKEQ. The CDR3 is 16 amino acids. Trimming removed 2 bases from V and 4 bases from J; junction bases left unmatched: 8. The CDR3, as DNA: TGTGCCAGCAGCCAACCAGGGGGTTCAACTTACAATGAGCAGTTCTTC. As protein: CASSQPGGSTYNEQFF.

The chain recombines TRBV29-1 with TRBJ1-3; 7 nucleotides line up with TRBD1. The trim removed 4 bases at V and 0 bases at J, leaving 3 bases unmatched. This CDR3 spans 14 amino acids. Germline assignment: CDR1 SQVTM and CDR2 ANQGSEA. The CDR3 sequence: CSVVTGFSGNTIYF. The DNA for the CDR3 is TGCAGCGTTGTGACAGGGTTCTCTGGAAACACCATATATTTT. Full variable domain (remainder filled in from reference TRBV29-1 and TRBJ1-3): SAVISQKPSRDICQRGTSLTIQCQVDSQVTMMFWYRQQPGQSLTLIATANQGSEATYESGFVIDKFPISRPNLTFSTLTVSNMSPEDSSIYLCSVVTGFSGNTIYFGEGSWLTVV.

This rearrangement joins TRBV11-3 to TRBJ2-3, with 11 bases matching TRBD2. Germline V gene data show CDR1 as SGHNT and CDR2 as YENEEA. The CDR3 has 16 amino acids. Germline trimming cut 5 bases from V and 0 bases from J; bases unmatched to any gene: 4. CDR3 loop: CASSGGLAESTDTQYF. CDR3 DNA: TGTGCCAGCAGCGGGGGACTAGCGGAAAGCACAGATACGCAGTATTTT.

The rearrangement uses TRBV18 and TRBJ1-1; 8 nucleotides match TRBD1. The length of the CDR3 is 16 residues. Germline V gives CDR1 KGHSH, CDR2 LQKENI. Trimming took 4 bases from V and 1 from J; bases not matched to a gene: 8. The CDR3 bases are TGTGCCAGCTCACTATGGACAGGGCCCGGGAACACTGAAGCTTTCTTT. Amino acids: CASSLWTGPGNTEAFF.